The sequence of this TCR beta chain was determined in a study of shared clonotypes between healthy human individuals. V lost 1 base, J lost 1 base, and 11 bases lay in between. The germline CDR1 and CDR2 sequences are SGHRS and YFSETQ. There are 16 residues in the CDR3. The table came from immunoSEQ multiplex PCR; TCRdb's copy has only in-frame clones and leaves some out. The table has about 2.3 million clones, 80% to 95% seen once. Material for sequencing was naive CD4+ T cells from PBMCs. Subset denoted: CD45RA+ positively selected. The chain couples TRBV5-1 to TRBJ2-2; maybe TRBD1 (5 bases). This sequence originates from a man younger than 30 in good health. Some clones in this sample may be carry-over from other donors' samples. The CDR3 DNA is TGCGCCAGCAGCTTGAGATCCACAGGGAACACCGGGGAGCTGTTTTTT. Translated, it gives CASSLRSTGNTGELFF.